The 9 T cell receptor beta chains presented below share a single source sample, sequenced in a study of blood T cell repertoires in COVID-19 (dated by TCRdb to 2019 to 2021). The library was built by means of the immunoSEQ multiplex PCR assay. Here the immuneACCESS table is served through TCRdb, limited to in-frame sequences with V and J called. Missing clones are a known gap in these copies; in checked studies unresolved V genes cover under half, and the rest lacks a known reason. This sample is represented by more than 300,000 clones; about nine tenths of them were singletons. The ten largest clones represent less than 4.5% of the sample. Material: PBMCs or T cells enriched from blood (not recorded which). The receptor set was obtained from a man aged 25-45 years who had recovered from COVID-19.

This chain links TRBV2 with TRBJ1-1; TRBD1 agrees at 9 bases. The CDR3 extends over 14 amino acids. Germline CDR1 and CDR2: SNHLY and FYNNEI. J gave up 7 bases and V 7 bases, and 10 bases lay outside the gene matches. The CDR3 bases are TGTGCCAGCAATACCGGGACAGGGCTTGTTGAAGCTTTCTTT. It is translated as CASNTGTGLVEAFF.

This chain links TRBV24-1 with TRBJ1-3; the D gene is possibly TRBD1 (6 bases). V lost 0 bases and J lost 7, with 9 bases in between. The CDR3 runs to 14 residues. CDR1 and CDR2 from the germline V gene are KGHDR and SFDVKD. CDR3 residues: CATSDLPQGNTIYF. The DNA for the CDR3 is TGTGCCACCAGTGATTTGCCACAGGGCAACACCATATATTTT.

In its sample, this clone was seen many times. J is TRBJ2-2 and V is TRBV14; D is undetermined. V lost 1 base and J lost 4, with 7 bases in between. The CDR3 consists of 14 residues. The V gene's germline CDR1 is SGHDN and CDR2 FVKESK. Here the CDR3 reads CASSQAGPTGELFF. The CDR3, as DNA: TGTGCCAGCAGCCAAGCAGGTCCCACCGGGGAGCTGTTTTTT. The complete variable domain, with remaining parts taken from reference TRBV14 and TRBJ2-2, reads EAGVTQFPSHSVIEKGQTVTLRCDPISGHDNLYWYRRVMGKEIKFLLHFVKESKQDESGMPNNRFLAERTGGTYSTLKVQPAELEDSGVYFCASSQAGPTGELFFGEGSRLTVL.

The chain joins TRBV10-2 to TRBJ1-2; 7 bases line up with TRBD1. The V segment lost 6 bases and the J segment 6 bases; nucleotides outside the gene matches: 13. This CDR3 spans 15 amino acids. Germline V gene lookup returns CDR1 WSHSY and CDR2 SAAADI. This chain's CDR3 is CASRAGTAGYDGYTF. The CDR3 DNA sequence: TGCGCCAGCAGGGCGGGGACAGCCGGATATGATGGCTACACCTTC.

The chain joins TRBV28 to TRBJ2-5; D is perhaps TRBD1 (5 bases). V lost 6 bases and J 1 base, leaving 18 bases between the germline ends. The CDR3 contains 16 residues. Germline V gives CDR1 MDHEN, CDR2 SYDVKM. CDR3 nucleotides: TGTGCCAGCAGCCCTACCCTTGACAGCTCCCAAGAGACCCAGTACTTC. Translated, it gives CASSPTLDSSQETQYF.

This chain uses TRBV29-1 with TRBJ2-6, with a weak D call TRBD2 (6 bases). The germline gives CDR1 SQVTM, CDR2 ANQGSEA. The CDR3 runs 14 residues. The V end was cut by 5 bases, the J end by 2 bases, with 10 bases between. CDR3 residues: CSVTGVAGANVLTF. As DNA, the CDR3 is TGCAGCGTTACGGGGGTAGCTGGGGCCAACGTCCTGACTTTC.

This clone was recorded many times. The chain uses TRBV27 and TRBJ1-3; D is unclear. The V end lost 3 bases, the J end lost 3 bases, and 6 bases lay between the germline ends. In germline, CDR1 is MNHEY, CDR2 SMNVEV (reference sequence). This CDR3 is built from 13 residues. The DNA for the CDR3 is TGTGCCAGCAGTTTGGCACGTGGAAACACCATATATTTT. It codes for CASSLARGNTIYF.

The chain has TRBV5-1 and TRBJ2-3; tentative D call: TRBD1 (5 bases). The CDR3 loop spans 19 amino acids. The V end was cut by 3 bases, the J end by 5 bases, with 28 bases between. Germline V gene sequence: CDR1 SGHRS, CDR2 YFSETQ. The CDR3 reads CASSSNRLDSRPQVDTQYF. The CDR3 DNA reads TGCGCCAGCAGCTCGAATCGGTTAGACAGTCGTCCTCAGGTAGATACGCAGTATTTT.

This clone came up a few times. This chain uses TRBV27 with TRBJ1-5, with D unresolved. CDR1 and CDR2 (germline): MNHEY, SMNVEV (reference sequence). This CDR3 is 14 amino acids long. The V and J ends lost 8 bases and 5 bases respectively, with 16 bases between them. CDR3 amino acids: CASRPGPPYQPQHF. The CDR3 region has the DNA TGTGCCAGCCGACCGGGTCCCCCCTATCAGCCCCAGCATTTT.